The 26 T cell receptor beta chains below all came from one sample that was sequenced in a study of blood T cells in healthy people across ages. It was with a sample-barcoded 5' primer and a J-beta primer mix that a second PCR of roughly 7 to 12 cycles was run. MiXCR, run by TCRdb on the 5' RACE reads, gives a single entry per CDR3 protein. The sample records over 600,000 distinct CDR3 sequences, roughly 41% being singletons. Material for sequencing was blood. The receptors derive from a man of 80 years or more in good health.

The chain combines TRBV3-1 with TRBJ1-6, with D perhaps TRBD1 (5 bases). Trimming stripped 4 bases from V and 5 bases from J, with 6 bases between. The CDR3 totals 13 residues. Germline lookup yields CDR1 LGHDT and CDR2 YNNKEL (reference sequence). The DNA of the CDR3 is TGTGCCAGCAGCCGGGGGGATAATTCACCCCTCCACTTT. Its protein product is CASSRGDNSPLHF.

The chain recombines TRBV6-5 with TRBJ2-7; D remains ambiguous. The CDR3 loop spans 14 amino acids. Germline V gene lookup returns CDR1 MNHEY and CDR2 SVGAGI. V was trimmed by 2 bases and J by 0 bases, leaving 8 bases between them. Here the CDR3 DNA reads TGTGCCAGCAGTTACAAGTACCCCTCCTACGAGCAGTACTTC. Its protein is CASSYKYPSYEQYF.

This clonotype was seen many times. The genes are TRBV5-1 and TRBJ2-7; D remains ambiguous. Germline V gene lookup returns CDR1 SGHRS and CDR2 YFSETQ. The CDR3 extends over 11 amino acids. V lost 0 bases and J lost 5, with 3 bases in between. The CDR3: CASSLGNEQYF. The DNA for the CDR3 is TGCGCCAGCAGCTTGGGGAACGAGCAGTACTTC.

This clonotype occurred once. The CDR3: CASTPALAGGFDSEQFF. The DNA for the CDR3 is TGTGCCAGCACTCCAGCACTAGCGGGGGGTTTCGATAGTGAGCAGTTCTTC. The chain has TRBV4-2 and TRBJ2-1; TRBD2 agrees at 12 bases. Germline-derived CDR1 and CDR2 are LGHNA and YNFKEQ. The CDR3 totals 17 residues. Trimming took 7 bases from V and 9 from J; bases not matched to a gene: 16.

This clonotype was recorded once. The genes are TRBV29-1 and TRBJ2-2; D is possibly TRBD2 (6 bases). Germline values: CDR1 SQVTM, CDR2 ANQGSEA. V was trimmed by 7 bases and J by 7 bases, leaving 10 bases between them. There are 11 residues in the CDR3. In nucleotides, the CDR3 is TGCAGCGCTGTGACTAGCGGGGAGCTGTTTTTT. Translating it yields CSAVTSGELFF.

This clonotype was recorded at least ten times. The chain carries TRBV20-1 and TRBJ2-3, with a tentative D call TRBD1 (5 bases). The CDR3 contains 15 residues. Germline assignment: CDR1 DFQATT and CDR2 SNEGSKA (reference sequence). Trimming shortened V by 3 bases and J by 2 bases, and 15 bases separated the two germline ends. CDR3 coding DNA: TGCAGTGCTAGGCTCTGGGGCGGAAACACAGATACGCAGTATTTT. Protein: CSARLWGGNTDTQYF.

This clonotype appeared a few times. CDR3 in DNA: TGTGCCAGCAGCGGCGGGACTAGCGGGATCCAAGAGACCCAGTACTTC. This encodes CASSGGTSGIQETQYF. The chain links TRBV9 to TRBJ2-5, with TRBD2 matching over 13 bases. The CDR3 contains 16 residues. Germline assignment: CDR1 SGDLS and CDR2 YYNGEE. V lost 3 bases and J lost 1; bases outside the gene matches: 3.

The chain links TRBV6-1 to TRBJ1-1; 8 bases are shared with TRBD1. Per the germline V gene, CDR1 is MNHNS and CDR2 is SASEGT. The CDR3 spans 17 residues. The V gene end was trimmed by 4 bases and the J gene end by 0 bases; junction bases not matched to a gene: 10. CDR3: CASSGTGTVKLNTEAFF. CDR3 sequence (DNA): TGTGCCAGCAGTGGGACAGGGACAGTTAAGTTGAACACTGAAGCTTTCTTT.

V and J are TRBV10-3 and TRBJ1-2; possible D gene TRBD1, 6 bases. The CDR3 totals 13 residues. Trimming stripped 4 bases from V and 8 bases from J, with 14 bases between. From germline, CDR1 is ENHRY and CDR2 SYGVKD. The CDR3 loop reads CAISGVQGGGYTF. DNA of the CDR3: TGTGCCATCAGTGGTGTACAGGGTGGCGGCTACACCTTC.

The sample holds a few counts of this clonotype. The gene calls are TRBV7-2 and TRBJ2-7; D remains ambiguous. Germline V lookup: CDR1 SGHTA, CDR2 FQGNSA. V lost 4 bases to trimming and J lost 4 bases, with 14 bases between them. The CDR3 runs 14 residues. CDR3 in DNA: TGTGCCAGCAGCTCGACACCGGGTCATTACGAGCAGTACTTC. It is translated as CASSSTPGHYEQYF.

This clonotype was recorded at least ten times. The chain has TRBV10-3 and TRBJ2-7; the D is unclear. The germline V gene has CDR1 ENHRY and CDR2 SYGVKD. The V and J ends lost 3 bases and 4 bases respectively, with 13 bases between them. The CDR3 has 14 amino acids. The DNA of the CDR3 is TGTGCCATCAGTGATCTACGCCCCCCTTACGAGCAGTACTTC. Amino acids: CAISDLRPPYEQYF.

This clonotype was detected once. The gene calls are TRBV6-2 or TRBV6-3 and TRBJ2-1, with 7 bases lining up with TRBD2. Trimming took 8 bases from V and 0 from J; bases not matched to a gene: 7. The CDR3 consists of 15 residues. CDR1 is MNHEY, CDR2 SVGEGT, per germline. CDR3 sequence: CASRGGGGSYNEQFF. The CDR3 nucleotides read TGTGCCAGCCGGGGTGGGGGGGGCTCCTACAATGAGCAGTTCTTC.

This sequence joins TRBV19 and TRBJ2-4; D may match TRBD1 or TRBD2 (5 bases each). Germline V gives CDR1 LNHDA, CDR2 SQIVND (reference sequence). Trimming took 7 bases from V and 3 from J, leaving 10 bases between them. This CDR3 spans 13 amino acids. Here the CDR3 reads CASIPRGKNIQYF. In DNA form, the CDR3 reads TGTGCCAGTATCCCGAGGGGCAAAAACATTCAGTACTTC.

Ten or more counts support this clonotype. The chain couples TRBV7-3 to TRBJ2-1; D remains ambiguous. Germline loops: CDR1 SGHTA, CDR2 FQGTGA. The CDR3 loop spans 14 amino acids. The V end lost 2 bases, the J end lost 7 bases, and 12 bases lay between the germline ends. The DNA of the CDR3 is TGTGCCAGCAGCTTAGGGGAAGTCGGTAATGAGCAGTTCTTC. Residues: CASSLGEVGNEQFF.

This chain connects TRBV6-2 or TRBV6-3 to TRBJ2-7, with a weak D call TRBD1 (6 bases). There are 13 residues in the CDR3. The V gene lost 8 bases and the J gene lost 7 bases, with 18 bases spanning the gap. The germline V gene encodes CDR1 MNHEY and CDR2 SVGEGT. This chain's CDR3 is CASGQSIYNEQYF. CDR3 DNA: TGTGCCAGCGGACAGTCCATCTACAATGAGCAGTACTTC.

About this clonotype: A much bigger clone sits one base away, suggesting this may be a read error. The rearrangement uses TRBV29-1 and TRBJ2-5; D is ambiguous. The assigned J gene may be wrong: the sequence end matches TRBJ2-7 better. Germline values: CDR1 SQVTM, CDR2 ANQGSEA. This CDR3 is built from 11 residues. The CDR3 region is CSVGRHYEQYF. The DNA of the CDR3 is TGCAGCGTTGGACGGCACTACGAGCAGTACTTC.

The gene calls are TRBV20-1 and TRBJ2-7; D is undetermined. The J call may be in error: the DNA end matches TRBJ2-5 better. CDR1 DFQATT and CDR2 SNEGSKA come from the germline V gene (reference sequence). This CDR3 spans 11 amino acids. The CDR3 coding sequence is TGCAGTGCTAGATTCAGTGAGACCCAGTACTTC. Encoded protein: CSARFSETQYF.

The chain carries TRBV20-1 and TRBJ2-1, with 11 bases lining up with TRBD2. The V and J ends lost 5 bases and 8 bases, in that order; junction bases with no gene match: 11. This CDR3 is built from 15 residues. Germline-derived CDR1 and CDR2 are DFQATT and SNEGSKA (reference sequence). The DNA for the CDR3 is TGCAGTGCTGAACGCACTAGCGGGAGATTAGATGAGCAGTTCTTC. Translated, it gives CSAERTSGRLDEQFF.

This clonotype came up once. The rearrangement links TRBV27 to TRBJ2-1, with 11 bases fitting TRBD2. CDR3 length: 16 amino acids. The J segment lost 6 bases and the V segment lost 6 bases, leaving 10 bases of the junction unmatched. CDR1 and CDR2 from the germline V gene are MNHEY and SMNVEV (reference sequence). CDR3 protein: CASRPSGGSRFNEQFF. The CDR3 DNA follows: TGTGCCAGCAGGCCTAGCGGGGGGTCTAGGTTCAATGAGCAGTTCTTC.

This clonotype has at least ten counts. This chain connects TRBV7-2 to TRBJ2-7; 9 nucleotides agree with TRBD1. Germline lookup yields CDR1 SGHTA and CDR2 FQGNSA. This CDR3 is built from 13 residues. Trimming removed 5 bases from V and 2 bases from J; junction bases left unmatched: 1. CDR3 region: CASSGDRAYEQYF. The CDR3 DNA follows: TGTGCCAGCAGCGGGGACAGGGCCTACGAGCAGTACTTC.

This clonotype was found many times. The V call is TRBV14, the J call TRBJ2-7, with unresolved D. CDR3 length: 17 residues. V was pared by 0 bases and J by 2 bases, with 17 bases between. Germline V gives CDR1 SGHDN, CDR2 FVKESK. CDR3 DNA: TGTGCCAGCAGCCAAGATTTTTCCTCTGCAGGAGCCTACGAGCAGTACTTC. This gives the protein CASSQDFSSAGAYEQYF.

This clonotype was seen a few times. The chain is built from TRBV27 and TRBJ2-3, with D perhaps assigned TRBD1 or TRBD2 (5 bases each). V shed 3 bases and J shed 1 base, with 11 bases lying between them. The length of the CDR3 is 15 residues. From germline, CDR1 is MNHEY and CDR2 SMNVEV (reference sequence). CDR3 coding DNA: TGTGCCAGCAGTTTGGGACCGCGGGGCACAGATACGCAGTATTTT. It encodes CASSLGPRGTDTQYF.

This chain joins TRBV6-1 and TRBJ2-7; 7 nucleotides line up with TRBD1. Per the germline V gene, CDR1 is MNHNS and CDR2 is SASEGT. The junction had 7 bases not matched to a gene; V was cut back by 4 bases and J by 1 base. This CDR3 contains 15 residues. CDR3 protein: CASSVDRVSSYEQYF. CDR3 bases: TGTGCCAGCAGTGTAGACAGGGTTTCGTCCTACGAGCAGTACTTC.

This clonotype has ten or more counts. This chain joins TRBV4-2 and TRBJ2-3; the D is unclear. The CDR3 is made up of 15 amino acids. Between the trimmed V and J ends, which lost 1 base and 6 bases, there was a span of 14 bases. Germline values: CDR1 LGHNA, CDR2 YNFKEQ. The CDR3 protein is CASSQGPSSRDTQYF. CDR3 coding DNA: TGTGCCAGCAGCCAAGGACCCTCCAGTAGGGATACGCAGTATTTT.

As for this clonotype: A single base separates this from a much larger clone, so it may be a read error. The chain uses TRBV21-1 and TRBJ2-3; TRBD2, the table's D call, lacks a check against the DNA. TRBV21-1 is marked as a pseudogene. The CDR3 covers 15 residues. CDR3 protein: CASSKGLAGADTQYF. CDR3 in DNA: TGTGCCAGCAGCAAGGGACTAGCGGGAGCAGATACGCAGTATTTT.

This clonotype was picked up a small number of times. The chain has TRBV6-6 and TRBJ1-4; tentatively, D is TRBD1 (5 bases). Germline CDR1 MNHNY, CDR2 SVGAGI (reference sequence). Trimming removed 2 bases from V and 8 bases from J, with 9 bases in between. This CDR3 is 13 amino acids long. This CDR3 is CASSYQGVEKLFF. CDR3 nucleotide sequence: TGTGCCAGCAGTTACCAGGGAGTGGAAAAACTGTTTTTT.